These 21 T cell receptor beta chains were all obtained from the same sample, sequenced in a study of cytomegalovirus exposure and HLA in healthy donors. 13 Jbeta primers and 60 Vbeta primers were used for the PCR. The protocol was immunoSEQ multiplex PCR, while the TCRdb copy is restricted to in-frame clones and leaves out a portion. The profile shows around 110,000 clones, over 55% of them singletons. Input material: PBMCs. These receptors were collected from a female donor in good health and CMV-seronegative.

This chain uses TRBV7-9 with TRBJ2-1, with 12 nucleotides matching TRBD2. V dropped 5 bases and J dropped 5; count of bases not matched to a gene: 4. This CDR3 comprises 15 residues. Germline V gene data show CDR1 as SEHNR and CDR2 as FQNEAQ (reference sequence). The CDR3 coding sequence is TGTGCCAGCAGCCGAGGGACTAGCGGGCACAATGAGCAGTTCTTC. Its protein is CASSRGTSGHNEQFF.

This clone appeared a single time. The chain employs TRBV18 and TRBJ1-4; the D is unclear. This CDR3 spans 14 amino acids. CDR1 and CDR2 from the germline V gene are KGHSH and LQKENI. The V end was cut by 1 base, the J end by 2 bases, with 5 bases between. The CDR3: CASSPRGTNEKLFF. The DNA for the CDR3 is TGTGCCAGCTCACCACGTGGCACTAATGAAAAACTGTTTTTT.

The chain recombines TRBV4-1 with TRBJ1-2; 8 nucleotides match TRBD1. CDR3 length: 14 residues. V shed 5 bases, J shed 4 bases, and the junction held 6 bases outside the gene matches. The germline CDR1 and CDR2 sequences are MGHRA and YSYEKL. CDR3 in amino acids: CASSYRTGLYGYTF. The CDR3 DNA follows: TGCGCCAGCAGCTACCGGACAGGGCTCTATGGCTACACCTTC.

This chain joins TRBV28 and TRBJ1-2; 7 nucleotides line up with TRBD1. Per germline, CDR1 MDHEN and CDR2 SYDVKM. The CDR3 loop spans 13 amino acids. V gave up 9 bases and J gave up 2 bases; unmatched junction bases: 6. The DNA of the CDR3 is TGTGCCAGTAGACAGGGTGGGAACTATGGCTACACCTTC. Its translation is CASRQGGNYGYTF.

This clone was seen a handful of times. The CDR3 coding sequence is TGTGCCAGTAGTATAGGGGGGACTAGCGGGAGCAGTGAGCAGTTCTTC. The encoded protein is CASSIGGTSGSSEQFF. This rearrangement joins TRBV19 to TRBJ2-1; the match to TRBD2 covers 14 bases. CDR1 LNHDA and CDR2 SQIVND come from the germline V gene (reference sequence). The CDR3 sequence is 16 residues long. The V segment lost 1 base and the J segment 9 bases; nucleotides outside the gene matches: 5.

CDR3 residues: CASSFGGRADNEQFF. The CDR3 nucleotides are TGTGCCAGCAGTTTCGGCGGGAGGGCCGATAATGAGCAGTTCTTC. This sequence joins TRBV27 and TRBJ2-1; 9 nucleotides line up with TRBD2. In germline, CDR1 is MNHEY, CDR2 SMNVEV (reference sequence). V was pared by 3 bases and J by 7 bases, with 7 bases of the junction left unmatched. The CDR3 is made up of 15 amino acids.

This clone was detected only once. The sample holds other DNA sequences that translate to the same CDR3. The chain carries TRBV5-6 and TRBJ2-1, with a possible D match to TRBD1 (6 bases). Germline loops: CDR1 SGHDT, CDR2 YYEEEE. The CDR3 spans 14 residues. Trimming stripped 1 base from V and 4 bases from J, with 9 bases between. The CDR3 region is CASSLPTGYNEQFF. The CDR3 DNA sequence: TGTGCCAGCAGCTTGCCCACAGGGTACAATGAGCAGTTCTTC.

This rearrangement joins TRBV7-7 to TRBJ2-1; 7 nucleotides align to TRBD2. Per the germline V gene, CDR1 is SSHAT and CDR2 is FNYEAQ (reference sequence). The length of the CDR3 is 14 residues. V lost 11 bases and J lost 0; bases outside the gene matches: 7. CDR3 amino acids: CAPAGGSSYNEQFF. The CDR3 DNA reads TGTGCCCCAGCCGGCGGGAGCTCCTACAATGAGCAGTTCTTC.

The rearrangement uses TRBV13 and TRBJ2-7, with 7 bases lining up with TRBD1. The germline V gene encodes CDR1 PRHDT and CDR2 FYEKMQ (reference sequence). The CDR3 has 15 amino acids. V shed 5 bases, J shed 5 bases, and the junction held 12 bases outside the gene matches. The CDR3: CASSTTWGQMDEQYF. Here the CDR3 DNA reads TGTGCCAGCAGCACAACCTGGGGACAGATGGACGAGCAGTACTTC.

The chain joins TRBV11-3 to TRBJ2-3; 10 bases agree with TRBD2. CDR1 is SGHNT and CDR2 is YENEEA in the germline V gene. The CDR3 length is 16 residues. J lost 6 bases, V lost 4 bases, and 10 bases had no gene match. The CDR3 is CASSSSGRAFMDTQYF. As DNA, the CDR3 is TGTGCCAGCAGCTCAAGCGGGAGGGCATTCATGGATACGCAGTATTTT.

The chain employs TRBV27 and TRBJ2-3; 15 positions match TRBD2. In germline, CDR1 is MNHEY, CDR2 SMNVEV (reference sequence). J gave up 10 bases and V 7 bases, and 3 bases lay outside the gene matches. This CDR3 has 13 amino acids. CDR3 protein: CASKGLAGGAQYF. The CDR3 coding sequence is TGTGCCAGCAAGGGACTAGCGGGAGGCGCGCAGTATTTT.

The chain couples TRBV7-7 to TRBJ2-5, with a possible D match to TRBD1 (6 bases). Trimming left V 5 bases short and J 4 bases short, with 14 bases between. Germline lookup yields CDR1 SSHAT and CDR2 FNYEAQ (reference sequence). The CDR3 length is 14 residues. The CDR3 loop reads CASSKQGTRETQYF. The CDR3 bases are TGTGCCAGCAGCAAACAGGGTACGCGAGAGACCCAGTACTTC.

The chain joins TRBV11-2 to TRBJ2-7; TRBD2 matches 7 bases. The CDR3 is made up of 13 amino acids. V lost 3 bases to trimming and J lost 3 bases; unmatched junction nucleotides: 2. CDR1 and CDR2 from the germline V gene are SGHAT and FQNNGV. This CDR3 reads CASSFGTIYEQYF. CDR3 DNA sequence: TGTGCCAGCAGCTTTGGGACTATCTACGAGCAGTACTTC.

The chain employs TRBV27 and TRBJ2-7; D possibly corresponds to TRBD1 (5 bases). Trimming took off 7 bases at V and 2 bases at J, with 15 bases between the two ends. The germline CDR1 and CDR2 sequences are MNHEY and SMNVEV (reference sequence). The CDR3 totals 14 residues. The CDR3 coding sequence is TGTGCCAGCACCGCCCGTGACAGTCCCTACGAGCAGTACTTC. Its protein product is CASTARDSPYEQYF.

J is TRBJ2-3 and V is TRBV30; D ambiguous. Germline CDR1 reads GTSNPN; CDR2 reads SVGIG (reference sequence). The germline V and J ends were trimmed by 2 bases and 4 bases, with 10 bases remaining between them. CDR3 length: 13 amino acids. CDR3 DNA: TGTGCCTGGAGTTGGCGAGAGGCAGATACGCAGTATTTT. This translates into CAWSWREADTQYF.

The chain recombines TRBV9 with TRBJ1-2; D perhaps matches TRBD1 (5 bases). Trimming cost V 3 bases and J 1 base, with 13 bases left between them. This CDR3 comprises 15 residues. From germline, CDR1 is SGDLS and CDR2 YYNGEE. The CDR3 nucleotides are TGTGCCAGCAGCGAGGGGCCGTTCCTTAACTATGGCTACACCTTC. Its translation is CASSEGPFLNYGYTF.

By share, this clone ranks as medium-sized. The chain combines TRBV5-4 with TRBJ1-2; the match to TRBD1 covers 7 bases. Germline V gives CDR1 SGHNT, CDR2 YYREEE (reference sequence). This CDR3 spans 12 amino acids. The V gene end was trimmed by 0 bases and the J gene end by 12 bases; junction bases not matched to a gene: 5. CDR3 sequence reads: CASSLGSGGNTF. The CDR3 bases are TGTGCCAGCAGCTTGGGGTCAGGGGGAAACACCTTC.

CDR3 sequence: CASSTGLAGVGEQFF. In DNA, the CDR3 is TGTGCCAGCAGTACGGGACTAGCGGGAGTGGGCGAGCAGTTCTTC. J is TRBJ2-1 and V is TRBV6-4, with TRBD2 identical over 14 bases. Trimming at V came to 5 bases and at J to 10 bases, leaving 7 bases not matched to a gene. Germline V gene data show CDR1 as MRHNA and CDR2 as SNTAGT. This CDR3 is built from 15 residues.

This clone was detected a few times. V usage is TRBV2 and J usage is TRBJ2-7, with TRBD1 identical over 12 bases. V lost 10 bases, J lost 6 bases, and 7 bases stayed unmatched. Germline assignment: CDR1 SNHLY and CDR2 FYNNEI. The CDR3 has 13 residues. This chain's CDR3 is CAISGTGGGEQYF. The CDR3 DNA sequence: TGTGCCATCTCCGGGACAGGGGGCGGCGAGCAGTACTTC. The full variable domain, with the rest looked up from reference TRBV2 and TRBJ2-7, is EPEVTQTPSHQVTQMGQEVILRCVPISNHLYFYWYRQILGQKVEFLVSFYNNEISEKSEIFDDQFSVERPDGSNFTLKIRSTKLEDSAMYFCAISGTGGGEQYFGPGTRLTVT.

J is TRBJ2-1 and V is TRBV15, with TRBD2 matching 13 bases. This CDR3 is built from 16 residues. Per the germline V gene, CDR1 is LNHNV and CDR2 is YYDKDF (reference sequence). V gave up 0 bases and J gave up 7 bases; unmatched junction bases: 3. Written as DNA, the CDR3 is TGTGCCACCAGCAGAGACCTGACTAGCGGGAGGAATGAGCAGTTCTTC. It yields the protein CATSRDLTSGRNEQFF.

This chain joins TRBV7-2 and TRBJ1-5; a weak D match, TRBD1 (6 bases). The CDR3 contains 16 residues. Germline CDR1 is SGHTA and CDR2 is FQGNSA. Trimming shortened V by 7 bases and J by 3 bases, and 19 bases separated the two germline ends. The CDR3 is CASTLGQPGANQPQHF. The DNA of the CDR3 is TGTGCCAGCACTCTAGGTCAGCCAGGGGCCAATCAGCCCCAGCATTTT. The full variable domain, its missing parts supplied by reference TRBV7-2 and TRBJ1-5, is GAGVSQSPSNKVTEKGKDVELRCDPISGHTALYWYRQSLGQGLEFLIYFQGNSAPDKSGLPSDRFSAERTGGSVSTLTIQRTQQEDSAVYLCASTLGQPGANQPQHFGDGTRLSIL.